This TCR beta chain was documented in a study of blood T cell repertoires in COVID-19. Assay: immunoSEQ multiplex PCR; the TCRdb copy retains only in-frame clones and omits some. The sample lists about 190,000 clones, roughly nine tenths occurring once. This clone was counted once. The CDR3 covers 15 residues. With 4 bases clipped from V and 7 bases from J, the junction kept 7 bases outside the gene matches. Germline values: CDR1 SGDLS, CDR2 YYNGEE. The chain is built from TRBV9 and TRBJ2-1; 11 nucleotides agree with TRBD2. Specimen: peripheral blood. The clonotype originates from a man aged 40-55 years with acute or convalescent COVID-19. In DNA form, the CDR3 reads TGTGCCAGCAGCCCGATTCTAGCGGGGGGTAATGAGCAGTTCTTC. Its protein is CASSPILAGGNEQFF.